This T cell receptor beta chain was identified during a study of shared clonotypes between healthy human individuals. Study overall: Each donor had three CD4 naive, three CD4 memory, two CD8 naive and one CD8 memory plate.

Study results and limitations: Some naive CD4 clonotypes, 4.5% to 5.5%, turned up in common across several donors. Clonotypes shared by all four donors outscored non-shared clonotypes in generation probability.

Profiled with immunoSEQ multiplex PCR; TCRdb holds only in-frame clones, not every one. The sample has approximately 2.3 million clones, 90% to 95% seen once. As to this clone: The target antigen is unknown.

The V and J ends lost 4 bases and 4 bases, in that order; junction bases with no gene match: 12. Germline assignment: CDR1 SGHRS and CDR2 YFSETQ. The CDR3 is made up of 16 amino acids. This chain uses TRBV5-1 with TRBJ2-3; 7 bases are shared with TRBD2. This receptor was identified in a man between 18 and 29 years old in good health. Some clones in this sample may be carry-over from other donors' samples. Specimen: naive CD4+ T cells from PBMCs. Regarding subset: CD45RA+ positively selected. The CDR3 DNA sequence: TGCGCCAGCAGCATGTCTAGCGGCCCGGGGTCAGATACGCAGTATTTT. Translating it yields CASSMSSGPGSDTQYF.